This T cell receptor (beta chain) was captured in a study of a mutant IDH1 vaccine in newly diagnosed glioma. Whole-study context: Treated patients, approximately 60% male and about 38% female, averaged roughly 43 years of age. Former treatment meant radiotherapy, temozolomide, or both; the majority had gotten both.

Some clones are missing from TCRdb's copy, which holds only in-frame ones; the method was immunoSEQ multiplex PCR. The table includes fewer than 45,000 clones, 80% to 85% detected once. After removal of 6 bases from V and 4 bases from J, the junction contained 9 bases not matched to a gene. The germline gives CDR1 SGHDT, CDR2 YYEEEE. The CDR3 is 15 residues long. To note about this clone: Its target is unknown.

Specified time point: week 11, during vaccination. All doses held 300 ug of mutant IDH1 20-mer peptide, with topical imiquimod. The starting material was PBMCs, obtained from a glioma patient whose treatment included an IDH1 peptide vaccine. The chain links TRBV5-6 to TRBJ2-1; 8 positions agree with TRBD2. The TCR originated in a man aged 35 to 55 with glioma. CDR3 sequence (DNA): TGTGCCAGCACCAAATGGGCGGGAGGATACAATGAGCAGTTCTTC. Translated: CASTKWAGGYNEQFF.